The 5 T cell receptor beta chains presented below share a single source sample, sequenced in a study of blood T cells in healthy people across ages. Primed by a sample-barcoded 5' primer and a J-beta primer mix, a second PCR proceeded for roughly 6 to 12 cycles. Each CDR3 protein is one row after TCRdb ran MiXCR on the 5' RACE reads. Counted here are hundreds of thousands of distinct CDR3 sequences, under 65% occurring once; the ten biggest clones make up 13%. The specimen was blood. The source is an elderly woman in good health.

This sequence joins TRBV6-2 or TRBV6-3 and TRBJ2-5; D not resolved. V lost 0 bases to trimming and J lost 5 bases, with 13 bases between them. CDR3 length: 15 amino acids. From germline, CDR1 is MNHEY and CDR2 SVGEGT. The CDR3 sequence: CASSYSSNGRETQYF. CDR3 coding DNA: TGTGCCAGCAGTTACTCGAGTAACGGACGGGAGACCCAGTACTTC.

As DNA, the CDR3 is TGTGCCAGCTGTAGGGCCTCCCCTTACGAGCAGTACTTC. It encodes CASCRASPYEQYF. V usage is TRBV28 and J usage is TRBJ2-7; D is unresolved. Between the trimmed V and J ends, which lost 8 bases and 4 bases, there was a span of 15 bases. The CDR3 is 13 residues long. Per germline, CDR1 MDHEN and CDR2 SYDVKM.

V gene TRBV7-2 combines with J gene TRBJ2-7; 7 bases map to TRBD1. Trimming took 4 bases from V and 0 from J; bases not matched to a gene: 6. This CDR3 is 15 amino acids long. Germline CDR1 is SGHTA and CDR2 is FQGNSA. The chain's CDR3 is CASSSSRTGSYEQYF. The CDR3 DNA follows: TGTGCCAGCAGCTCTTCTAGGACAGGCTCCTACGAGCAGTACTTC. Together with reference TRBV7-2 and TRBJ2-7, the CDR3 gives the full variable domain: GAGVSQSPSNKVTEKGKDVELRCDPISGHTALYWYRQSLGQGLEFLIYFQGNSAPDKSGLPSDRFSAERTGGSVSTLTIQRTQQEDSAVYLCASSSSRTGSYEQYFGPGTRLTVT.

Concerning this clonotype: A much larger clone differs by one base, so this may be a read error. This chain connects TRBV5-1 to TRBJ2-7; 10 nucleotides line up with TRBD2. The V and J ends lost 7 bases and 0 bases, in that order; junction bases with no gene match: 7. The CDR3 consists of 15 residues. Germline V CDR1 and CDR2: SGHRS, YFSETQ. The CDR3 sequence: CASGRLAGSSYEQYF. The CDR3 nucleotides read TGCGCCAGCGGCCGACTAGCGGGCAGCTCCTACGAGCAGTACTTC.

J is TRBJ2-3 and V is TRBV20-1; either TRBD1 or TRBD2 may supply D (6 bases each). The CDR3 length is 16 residues. CDR1 DFQATT and CDR2 SNEGSKA come from the germline V gene (reference sequence). Trimming left V 3 bases short and J 0 bases short, with 16 bases between. In DNA form, the CDR3 reads TGCAGTGCTAGGGGACAAACCGGGGGAAGCACAGATACGCAGTATTTT. Its translation is CSARGQTGGSTDTQYF.